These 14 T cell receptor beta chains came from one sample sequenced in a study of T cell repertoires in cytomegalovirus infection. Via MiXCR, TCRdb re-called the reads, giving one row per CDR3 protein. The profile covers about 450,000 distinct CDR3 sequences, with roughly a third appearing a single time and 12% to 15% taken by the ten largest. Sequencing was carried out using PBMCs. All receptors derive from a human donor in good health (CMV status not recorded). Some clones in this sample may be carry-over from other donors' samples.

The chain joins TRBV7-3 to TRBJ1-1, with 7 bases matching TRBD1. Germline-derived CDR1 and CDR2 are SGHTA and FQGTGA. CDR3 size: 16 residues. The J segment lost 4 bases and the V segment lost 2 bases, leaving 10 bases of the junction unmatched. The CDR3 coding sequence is TGTGCCAGCAGCTTACTCACAGGGGTTCGGGGCACTGAAGCTTTCTTT. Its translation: CASSLLTGVRGTEAFF.

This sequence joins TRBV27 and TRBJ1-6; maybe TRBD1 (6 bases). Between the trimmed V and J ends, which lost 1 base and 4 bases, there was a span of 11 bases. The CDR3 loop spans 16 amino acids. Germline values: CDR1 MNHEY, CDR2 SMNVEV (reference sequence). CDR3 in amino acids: CASSLWLGGYNSPLHF. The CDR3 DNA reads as TGTGCCAGCAGTTTATGGCTAGGGGGGTATAATTCACCCCTCCACTTT.

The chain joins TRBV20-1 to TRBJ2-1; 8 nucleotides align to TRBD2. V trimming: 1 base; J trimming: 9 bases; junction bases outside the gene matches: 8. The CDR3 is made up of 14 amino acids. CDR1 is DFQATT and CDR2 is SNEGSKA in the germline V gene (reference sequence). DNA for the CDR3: TGCAGTGCTAGAGGGACTAGCAGGTCGGGTGAGCAGTTCTTC. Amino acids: CSARGTSRSGEQFF.

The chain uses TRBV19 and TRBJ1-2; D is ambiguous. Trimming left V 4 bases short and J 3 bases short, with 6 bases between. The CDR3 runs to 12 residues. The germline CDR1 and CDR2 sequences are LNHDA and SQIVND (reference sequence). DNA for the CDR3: TGTGCCAGTAGTAGGGAGCACTATGGCTACACCTTC. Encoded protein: CASSREHYGYTF.

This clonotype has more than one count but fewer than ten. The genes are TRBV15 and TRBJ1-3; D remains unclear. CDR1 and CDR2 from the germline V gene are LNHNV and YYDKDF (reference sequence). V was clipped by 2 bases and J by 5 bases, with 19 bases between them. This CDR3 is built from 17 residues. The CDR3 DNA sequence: TGTGCCACCAGCAGAACCCCGGGCCAGGAGCGCCGAAACACCATATATTTT. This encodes CATSRTPGQERRNTIYF.

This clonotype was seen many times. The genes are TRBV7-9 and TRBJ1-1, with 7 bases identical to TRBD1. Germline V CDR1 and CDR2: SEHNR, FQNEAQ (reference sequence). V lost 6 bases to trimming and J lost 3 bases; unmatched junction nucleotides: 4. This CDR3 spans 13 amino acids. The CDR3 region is CASRDDRDTEAFF. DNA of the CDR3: TGTGCCAGCAGAGACGACAGGGACACTGAAGCTTTCTTT.

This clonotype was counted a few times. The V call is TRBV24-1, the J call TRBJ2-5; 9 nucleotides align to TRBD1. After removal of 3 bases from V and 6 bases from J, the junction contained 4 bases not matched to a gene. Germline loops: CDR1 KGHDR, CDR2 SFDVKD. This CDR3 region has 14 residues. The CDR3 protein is CATSDPGQGQTQYF. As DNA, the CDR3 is TGTGCCACCAGTGATCCGGGACAGGGACAGACCCAGTACTTC.

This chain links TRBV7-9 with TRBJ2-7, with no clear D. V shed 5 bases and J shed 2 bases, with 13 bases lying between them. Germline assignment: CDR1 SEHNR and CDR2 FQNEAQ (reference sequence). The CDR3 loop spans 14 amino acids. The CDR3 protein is CASSPVEDPYEQYF. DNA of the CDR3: TGTGCCAGCAGCCCAGTCGAGGATCCCTACGAGCAGTACTTC.

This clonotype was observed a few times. DNA of the CDR3: TGTGCCAGCAGCCGGACAGATTATAGCAATCAGCCCCAGCATTTT. Translation: CASSRTDYSNQPQHF. The V gene is TRBV2, the J gene TRBJ1-5, with D possibly matching TRBD1 (6 bases). CDR1 and CDR2 (germline): SNHLY, FYNNEI. V was clipped by 6 bases and J by 0 bases, with 12 bases between them. The CDR3 covers 15 residues.

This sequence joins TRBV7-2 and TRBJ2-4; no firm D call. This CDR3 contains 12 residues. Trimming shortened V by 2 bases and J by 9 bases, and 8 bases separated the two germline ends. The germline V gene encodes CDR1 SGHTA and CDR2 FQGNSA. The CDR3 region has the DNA TGTGCCAGCAGCTTAATTGGTCCCATTCAGTACTTC. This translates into CASSLIGPIQYF.

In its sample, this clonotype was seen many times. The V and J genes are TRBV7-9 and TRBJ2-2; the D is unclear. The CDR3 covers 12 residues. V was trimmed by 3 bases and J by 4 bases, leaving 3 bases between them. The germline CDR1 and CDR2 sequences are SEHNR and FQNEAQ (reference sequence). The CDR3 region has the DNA TGTGCCAGCAGCTTTCTCACCGGGGAGCTGTTTTTT. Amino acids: CASSFLTGELFF.

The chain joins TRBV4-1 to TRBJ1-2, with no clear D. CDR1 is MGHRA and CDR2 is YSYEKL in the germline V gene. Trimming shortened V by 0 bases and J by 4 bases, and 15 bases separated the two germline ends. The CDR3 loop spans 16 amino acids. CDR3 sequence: CASSQDLGAGTYGYTF. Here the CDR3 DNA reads TGCGCCAGCAGCCAAGATTTAGGCGCAGGTACCTATGGCTACACCTTC.

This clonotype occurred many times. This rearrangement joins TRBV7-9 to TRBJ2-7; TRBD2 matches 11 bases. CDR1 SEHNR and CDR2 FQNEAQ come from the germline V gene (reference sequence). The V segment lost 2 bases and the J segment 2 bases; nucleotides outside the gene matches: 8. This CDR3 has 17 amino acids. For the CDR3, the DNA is TGTGCCAGCAGCTTAATAGTTACTAGCGGGGGAACCTACGAGCAGTACTTC. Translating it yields CASSLIVTSGGTYEQYF.

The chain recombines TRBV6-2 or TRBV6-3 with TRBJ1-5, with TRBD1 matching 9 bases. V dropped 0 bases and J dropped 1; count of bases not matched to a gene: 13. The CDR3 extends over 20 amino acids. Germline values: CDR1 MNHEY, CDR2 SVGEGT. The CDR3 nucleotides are TGTGCCAGCAGTTACTCGATAGGCGGGGGACAGGGTCAGAGCAATCAGCCCCAGCATTTT. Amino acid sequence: CASSYSIGGGQGQSNQPQHF.